What follows describes a single T cell receptor (beta chain). Its antigen is unidentified. Germline-derived CDR1 and CDR2 are SEHNR and FQNEAQ (reference sequence). This CDR3 has 13 amino acids. Trimming pared 3 bases from V and 6 bases from J, leaving 11 bases between. This record belongs to a study of vaccination effects on CD4 cells after COVID-19. Study background: Culturing of 1.5 million to 2.5 million PBMC per well took place with around 10 IU/ml IL-2 and about 10 ug/ml peptides.

Investigators separated out CD4+ T cells once about 10 days of culture had passed. Participants received two doses of either the BNT162b2 or mRNA-1273 vaccine. Assay: immunoSEQ multiplex PCR; the TCRdb copy retains only in-frame clones and omits some. The sample comprises 40,000 to 45,000 clones, around 66% of which are singletons, and about 8.4% rests with the top ten. Sample: CD4+ T cells from PBMCs cultured without peptide, taken after COVID-19 vaccination. The chain carries TRBV7-9 and TRBJ1-2; D gene unclear. The origin of this receptor is a human donor who received a COVID-19 vaccine. The CDR3 DNA reads as TGTGCCAGCAGCTTGACTGGCTTAGATGGCTACACCTTC. It is translated as CASSLTGLDGYTF.